The sequence of this T cell receptor (beta chain) was determined in a study of CD8+CD57+ T cells in acquired aplastic anemia. Study in general: When averaged, DNA from sorted CD4+ and CD8+ cells came to approximately 3 ug. General study findings and limits: Patients versus controls showed no significant CD8+ Simpson's diversity difference.

Worth noting for this clonotype: Its specificity is not known.

It was patients with CD8+CD57+ cell expansion by flow cytometry who were chosen for sequencing. When blood sampling took place, the patients had received no therapy. Investigators profiled TCR beta VDJ and CDR3 from genomic DNA template. One entry per CDR3 protein results from TCRdb running MiXCR on the reads. The sample carries 250,000 or so distinct CDR3 sequences, around half recorded once. Sample: sorted CD4+, CD8+, or CD8+CD57+ T cells (not recorded which) from PBMCs. The clonotype originates from a human donor with aplastic anemia.

The CDR3 loop reads CASSTAVNSPLHF. The CDR3 DNA reads as TGCGCCAGCAGCACGGCCGTCAATTCACCCCTCCACTTT. The rearrangement links TRBV10-1 to TRBJ1-6; D unresolved. Germline CDR1 WNHNN, CDR2 SYGVQD (reference sequence). V gave up 6 bases and J gave up 7 bases, with 10 bases separating them. The CDR3 is 13 residues long.